This record covers a single TCR beta chain. No antigen is known for it. Germline V CDR1 and CDR2: GTSNPN, SVGIG (reference sequence). Losses at the gene ends were 4 bases for V and 1 base for J; bases not matched to a gene: 6. CDR3 length equals 14 residues. The data derive from a study of OX40 agonist ivuxolimab in advanced cancers. Study-wide background: Averaging about 60 years in age, with a range of about 20 to 90, the cohort was 65% to 90% male. General study results and limits: Antigen specificity was not determined for the expanded peripheral T cells.

This table comes from immunoSEQ multiplex PCR, and its TCRdb copy is limited to in-frame clones, with some not included. The repertoire includes 30,000 to 35,000 clones, around 90% of them detected once, and around 4.2% sits in the top ten. The rearrangement joins TRBV30 to TRBJ2-7, with 8 bases fitting TRBD2. The source of this sequence is an adult with an advanced solid tumor such as melanoma, head and neck, liver or kidney cancer. Sequenced material: CD4+ or CD8+ T cells sorted from blood, taken in a trial of the OX40 agonist ivuxolimab. The CDR3 loop reads CAWTRAGDSYEQYF. The CDR3 DNA reads TGTGCCTGGACAAGAGCGGGAGATTCCTACGAGCAGTACTTC.